These T cell receptor beta chains were read from a single sample in a study of blood T cell repertoires in COVID-19. Only in-frame clones appear in the TCRdb table, and some are missing; sequencing was by immunoSEQ multiplex PCR. This table has 150,000 to 200,000 clones, around 90% appearing once. Sequenced input: peripheral blood. The receptors stem from a man between 18 and 29 years old with acute or convalescent COVID-19. CDR3s include the opening cysteine and the closing phenylalanine or tryptophan. Each record gives: V gene, J gene, clone size, D gene, CDR3 DNA, CDR3 protein. D genes are given only for firm matches. Size is stated for part of the rows, as once, few or many counts, or as a class when the clone is expanded.

>TRBV3-1/TRBV3-2|TRBJ1-1|once|TRBD1
TGTGCCAGCAGCCAACCGGGACAGGGGCCCACTGAAGCTTTCTTT
CASSQPGQGPTEAFF
>TRBV19|TRBJ2-1|few|TRBD1
TGTGCCAGTAATGGACAGGATTGGTACAATGAGCAGTTCTTC
CASNGQDWYNEQFF
>TRBV11-2|TRBJ2-1|.|.
TGTGCCAGCAGCTTACAGGGGGGCAATGAGCAGTTCTTC
CASSLQGGNEQFF
>TRBV28|TRBJ1-4|.|.
TGTGCCAGCGGGGGGACTAATGAAAAACTGTTTTTT
CASGGTNEKLFF
>TRBV5-1|TRBJ1-2|.|TRBD1
TGCGCCAGCGCCTCTGACAGGGGAAATTATGGCTACACCTTC
CASASDRGNYGYTF
>TRBV10-1|TRBJ2-1|once|.
TGCGCCAGCAGTGAGTCTGGGCAGGGGAGGGATGAGCAGTTCTTC
CASSESGQGRDEQFF
>TRBV6-5|TRBJ1-1|once|TRBD1
TGTGCCAGCAGCGCGACAGGGTCTTTCACTGAAGCTTTCTTT
CASSATGSFTEAFF
>TRBV28|TRBJ1-6|.|TRBD1
TGTGCCAGCAGTTCGGGGACAGGGAACGCTTCACCCCTCCACTTT
CASSSGTGNASPLHF
>TRBV2|TRBJ1-5|.|.
TGTGCCAGCAGTGAACGCAGGGGTAACAATCAGCCCCAGCATTTT
CASSERRGNNQPQHF
>TRBV5-1|TRBJ2-7|.|TRBD2
TGCGCCAGCAGCTCACTAGCGGGAGCCTCGAGGGAGCAGTACTTC
CASSSLAGASREQYF
>TRBV29-1|TRBJ1-1|.|TRBD1
TGCAGCGCCCGATCGGCAGGGGGGAGGAACACTGAAGCTTTCTTT
CSARSAGGRNTEAFF
>TRBV7-9|TRBJ1-1|.|.
TGTGCCAGCAGCCCGTACACTGAAGCTTTCTTT
CASSPYTEAFF
>TRBV14|TRBJ1-4|.|.
TGTGCCAGCAGCCAAGTATTTGCAACTAATGAAAAACTGTTTTTT
CASSQVFATNEKLFF
>TRBV6-1|TRBJ2-2|.|.
TGTGCCAGCAGTGGGAGGGGTGGAACGGGATTCAACACCGGGGAGCTGTTTTTT
CASSGRGGTGFNTGELFF
>TRBV29-1|TRBJ1-2|.|.
TGCAGCGTTGATTCCTTCTATGGCTACACCTTC
CSVDSFYGYTF
>TRBV12-5|TRBJ1-5|.|TRBD1
TGTGCTAGTGGTTTGCGGGCTTGGACAGGGGATATTCAGCCCCAGCATTTT
CASGLRAWTGDIQPQHF
>TRBV5-6|TRBJ1-5|.|.
TGTGCCAGCAGCTTGCTTAGAGAGGGCAATCAGCCCCAGCATTTT
CASSLLREGNQPQHF
>TRBV4-1|TRBJ2-1|once|.
TGCGCCAGCAGCCAAGGTAGCCGGGTGTACAATGAGCAGTTCTTC
CASSQGSRVYNEQFF
>TRBV5-5|TRBJ2-1|.|TRBD2
TGTGCCAGCAGCCCCGTAGCGGGAACCCCGAGTGAGCAGTTCTTC
CASSPVAGTPSEQFF
>TRBV30|TRBJ1-2|.|TRBD1
TGTGCCTGGATGTTCGTGTCGAGAACAGGGGAAGATGGCTACACCTTC
CAWMFVSRTGEDGYTF
>TRBV6-5|TRBJ2-1|once|TRBD2
TGTGCCAGCAGTTACTCGCGGGGGGACTCCTACAATGAGCAGTTCTTC
CASSYSRGDSYNEQFF
>TRBV5-1|TRBJ1-2|.|.
TGCGCCAGCAGCCGCGGACAGCTTGAGGGTGGCTACACCTTC
CASSRGQLEGGYTF
>TRBV5-6|TRBJ2-5|.|TRBD2
TGTGCCAGCAGCCGGACTAGCGACTTGTACCAAGAGACCCAGTACTTC
CASSRTSDLYQETQYF
>TRBV7-9|TRBJ2-7|once|TRBD1
TGTGCCAGCAGCCCTGGGGGACAGGGAAACGAGCAGTACTTC
CASSPGGQGNEQYF
>TRBV9|TRBJ2-7|.|TRBD2
TGTGCCAGCAGCCCTTCCGGGACTAGCGGAGTCTACGAGCAGTACTTC
CASSPSGTSGVYEQYF
>TRBV30|TRBJ2-2|.|.
TGTGCCTGGAGTTTCTCGAACACCGGGGAGCTGTTTTTT
CAWSFSNTGELFF
>TRBV19|TRBJ2-4|.|.
TGTGCCAGTAGTATAGACATCGGCATTCAGTACTTC
CASSIDIGIQYF
>TRBV7-6|TRBJ1-6|.|.
TGTGCCAGCAGCTTAAGTGACAGATACAATTCACCCCTCCACTTT
CASSLSDRYNSPLHF
>TRBV27|TRBJ1-5|.|.
TGTGCCAGCACCCCCGGTGGAGGGGCCAGGGAGCCCCAGCATTTT
CASTPGGGAREPQHF
>TRBV7-9|TRBJ2-2|.|TRBD2
TGTGCCAGCGAACGAGCGGGAGCCACCGGGGAGCTGTTTTTT
CASERAGATGELFF
>TRBV5-6|TRBJ1-4|.|.
TGTGCCAGCAGCTCCCCCGTCGGGGTCAACGAAAAACTGTTTTTT
CASSSPVGVNEKLFF
>TRBV7-2|TRBJ1-5|.|TRBD1
TGTGCCAGCAGCTTAGGACGACAGGGTTATAGCAATCAGCCCCAGCATTTT
CASSLGRQGYSNQPQHF
>TRBV24-1|TRBJ2-2|.|.
TGTGCCACCAGTCGAGGGTACACCGGGGAGCTGTTTTTT
CATSRGYTGELFF
>TRBV6-5|TRBJ2-7|.|.
TGTGCCAGCAGAACGCCCGGGGAGCAGTACTTC
CASRTPGEQYF
>TRBV5-1|TRBJ1-1|.|.
TGCGCCAGCAGCCGGGCCGGGGGGGACACTGAAGCTTTCTTT
CASSRAGGDTEAFF
>TRBV4-1|TRBJ1-2|.|.
TGCGCCAGCAGCCAAGGGGAGGTCGGTCGTGGCTACACCTTC
CASSQGEVGRGYTF
>TRBV28|TRBJ1-4|.|.
TGTGCCAGCAGCGTTCAGGGGTCCACTAATGAAAAACTGTTTTTT
CASSVQGSTNEKLFF
>TRBV24-1|TRBJ1-5|.|.
TGTGCCACCGGGGGGGATCAGCCCCAGCATTTT
CATGGDQPQHF
>TRBV2|TRBJ1-1|.|.
TGTGCCAGCGGCGTTGGGACGGGGACTTACACTGAAGCTTTCTTT
CASGVGTGTYTEAFF
>TRBV6-6|TRBJ1-2|.|TRBD1
TGTGCCAGCAGTTCCCGGACAGGGTGGAACTATGGCTACACCTTC
CASSSRTGWNYGYTF
>TRBV19|TRBJ1-2|.|TRBD1
TGTGCCAGTAGTACCGGACAGGGGGCGTATGGCTACACCTTC
CASSTGQGAYGYTF
>TRBV2|TRBJ2-7|.|.
TGTGCCAGCAGTGAACTCGGGGGACGGGGCGAGCAGTACTTC
CASSELGGRGEQYF
>TRBV7-9|TRBJ1-1|.|.
TGTGCCAGCAGCTTAAGTAGCGTCGGGGCAGGGGCTGAAGCTTTCTTT
CASSLSSVGAGAEAFF
>TRBV14|TRBJ2-1|.|TRBD1
TGTGCCAGCAGCCCCCTGGACAGGAACAATGAGCAGTTCTTC
CASSPLDRNNEQFF
>TRBV15|TRBJ1-6|.|TRBD1
TGTGCCACCAGCAGAGAAGGGACAGGGGATTCACCCCTCCACTTT
CATSREGTGDSPLHF